This is a list of T cell receptor beta chains from one sample in a study of T cells in Graves' hyperthyroidism and ophthalmopathy. In TCRdb, the multiplex PCR reads were re-called with MiXCR into one record per CDR3 protein. The sample consists of about 290,000 distinct CDR3 sequences, about 19% of them appearing once. Sequenced sample: blood. The receptors stem from a man aged 45-65 years with Graves' ophthalmopathy. Both conserved end residues are part of each CDR3. The D gene is left open where the match is weak. For some rows the clone size is stated as once, few or many, or as a class when expanded; others skip it.

TRBD2,few,TRBV7-9,TRBJ2-1,TGTGCCAGCAGCTTATCGGGAGGGCGAGATGAGCAGTTCTTC,CASSLSGGRDEQFF
.,many,TRBV30,TRBJ2-2,TGTGCCGGAGCGGTAGGGAACACCGGGGAGCTGTTTTTT,CAGAVGNTGELFF
.,few,TRBV4-1,TRBJ2-3,TGCGCCAGCAGCCGGGCCTCAACCGGAGATACGCAGTATTTT,CASSRASTGDTQYF
.,many,TRBV2,TRBJ1-5,TGTGCCAGCACCTTCACATTGAGGGTAGGAGGCAATCAGCCCCAGCATTTT,CASTFTLRVGGNQPQHF
.,few,TRBV19,TRBJ2-7,TGTGCCAGTAGTATAGCTGCAGCCTACGAGCAGTACTTC,CASSIAAAYEQYF
.,many,TRBV6-2/TRBV6-3,TRBJ1-1,TGTGCCAGCAGTTTCACTCGCGGGGGTCCGAACACTGAAGCTTTCTTT,CASSFTRGGPNTEAFF
.,.,TRBV12-3/TRBV12-4,TRBJ2-7,TGTGCCAGCAGCTGGGGGAGCCGACCCTCCTACGAGCAGTACTTC,CASSWGSRPSYEQYF
.,.,TRBV6-2/TRBV6-3,TRBJ2-2,TGTGCCAGCAGTTACTCGCCGGGGGCGAACACCGGGGAGCTGTTTTTT,CASSYSPGANTGELFF
.,.,TRBV7-9,TRBJ2-3,TGTGCCAGCAGCTATCAGAATCCCACAGATACGCAGTATTTT,CASSYQNPTDTQYF
TRBD1,few,TRBV5-1,TRBJ1-1,TGCGCCAGCAGCCCTAGACAGGGAAACTCTGAAGCTTTCTTT,CASSPRQGNSEAFF
.,few,TRBV24-1,TRBJ2-3,TGTGCCACCAGTGATTTTATGCGGGATAGCACAGATACGCAGTATTTT,CATSDFMRDSTDTQYF
TRBD2,.,TRBV19,TRBJ2-1,TGTGCCAGTAGTATGGGAACTAGCGGGAGGACCTACAATGAGCAGTTCTTC,CASSMGTSGRTYNEQFF
.,few,TRBV12-3/TRBV12-4,TRBJ1-5,TGTGCCAGCATGGGGGGGGTGGGCAATCAGCCCCAGCATTTT,CASMGGVGNQPQHF
.,many,TRBV2,TRBJ1-6,TGTGCCAGCAGTGAACCTTCACCCCTCCACTTT,CASSEPSPLHF
.,.,TRBV6-1,TRBJ1-5,TGTGCCAGCCAAGCAAAAAGGGCGGGCAATCAGCCCCAGCATTTT,CASQAKRAGNQPQHF
TRBD2,few,TRBV6-1,TRBJ2-5,TGTGCCAGCAGTGGAAAGGGACTAGCGATTTTTGAGACCCAGTACTTC,CASSGKGLAIFETQYF